A selection of T cell receptor beta chains follows, all from one sample in a study of cytotoxic CD8 clonotypes in ibrutinib-treated CLL. Some clones are missing from TCRdb's copy, which holds only in-frame ones; the method was immunoSEQ multiplex PCR. The sample has more than 110,000 clones; about 75% are singletons. This specimen was PBMCs, taken after 24 months of ibrutinib treatment. These receptors all stem from a human donor with chronic lymphocytic leukemia. CDR3s include the opening cysteine and the closing phenylalanine or tryptophan. The D gene is left open where the match is weak. Expanded clones are given a class, and other clones once, few, many or no size at all.

V	D	size	J	DNA	CDR3
TRBV6-5	NA	NA	TRBJ1-1	TGTGCCAGCAGCCCCCTCGGGGGCACTGAAGCTTTCTTT	CASSPLGGTEAFF
TRBV5-6	NA	NA	TRBJ1-3	TGTGCCAGCAGCTCCCGGGACGCCTTCTCTGGAAACACCATATATTTT	CASSSRDAFSGNTIYF
TRBV7-3	NA	NA	TRBJ2-2	TGTGCCAGCAGCCCGGGGCCCACCGGGGAGCTGTTTTTT	CASSPGPTGELFF
TRBV6-5	TRBD1	few	TRBJ2-7	TGTGCCAGCAGCCAGGACAGGTCCTCCTACGAGCAGTACTTC	CASSQDRSSYEQYF
TRBV5-1	TRBD2	NA	TRBJ2-7	TGCGCCAGCAACCCTCTAGCGGGAGGTTCCTACGAGCAGTACTTC	CASNPLAGGSYEQYF
TRBV29-1	NA	NA	TRBJ2-5	TGCAGCGTTGTGCCCGCCAGGGGAACCCTCCAGGAGACCCAGTACTTC	CSVVPARGTLQETQYF
TRBV28	TRBD1	NA	TRBJ1-2	TGTGCCAGCAGTTCCGGGGACAGGGGCCACTATGGCTACACCTTC	CASSSGDRGHYGYTF
TRBV29-1	NA	NA	TRBJ2-3	TGCAGCGTACCCGACAGAATCACAGATACGCAGTATTTT	CSVPDRITDTQYF
TRBV13	NA	NA	TRBJ2-7	TGTGCCAGCAGGCGGACCGCCAGCTCCTACGAGCAGTACTTC	CASRRTASSYEQYF
TRBV6-5	NA	NA	TRBJ1-5	TGTGCCAGCAGCCGGGATGTGGATCAGCCCCAGCATTTT	CASSRDVDQPQHF
TRBV6-1	NA	NA	TRBJ1-3	TGTGCCAGCAGTGAGGCAGGGTTCGGGGGTGGAAACACCATATATTTT	CASSEAGFGGGNTIYF
TRBV6-6	TRBD1	NA	TRBJ2-7	TGTGCCAGCAGTACAAAAGGAGACAGGGCGACCTACGAGCAGTACTTC	CASSTKGDRATYEQYF
TRBV27	TRBD1	NA	TRBJ2-3	TGTGCCAGCAGTTTAGGGTGGGGACAGGGGTCAGATACGCAGTATTTT	CASSLGWGQGSDTQYF
TRBV7-9	TRBD1	once	TRBJ2-7	TGTGCCAGCAGCCCGGTGGCGGGACAGGGAGGCGAGCAGTACTTC	CASSPVAGQGGEQYF
TRBV5-1	NA	once	TRBJ2-7	TGCGCCAGCAGCTTGGGACAGAGACCATACGAGCAGTACTTC	CASSLGQRPYEQYF
TRBV7-8	NA	NA	TRBJ2-3	TGTGCCAGCACAGAGACAGTACCGATGGATACGCAGTATTTT	CASTETVPMDTQYF
TRBV9	NA	NA	TRBJ1-1	TGTGCCAGCAGCGGCGGGCTGAACACTGAAGCTTTCTTT	CASSGGLNTEAFF
TRBV5-4	NA	NA	TRBJ1-4	TGTGCCAGCAGCTTGGCGGGGAATGAAAAACTGTTTTTT	CASSLAGNEKLFF
TRBV11-3	NA	NA	TRBJ2-7	TGTGCCAGCAGCTTACCCAGGGAGGAATACGAGCAGTACTTC	CASSLPREEYEQYF
TRBV10-3	TRBD1	NA	TRBJ1-6	TGTGCCATCAGTGTCTCCGGGACAGGGGGCACGGATAATTCACCCCTCCACTTT	CAISVSGTGGTDNSPLHF
TRBV27	NA	NA	TRBJ2-7	TGTGCCAGCAGCCCCGGAGTGGGCGAGTGGTCCTACGAGCAGTACTTC	CASSPGVGEWSYEQYF
TRBV30	NA	NA	TRBJ2-7	TGTGCCTGGAGTGTACGAGGGTACGAGCAGTACTTC	CAWSVRGYEQYF
TRBV7-6	TRBD1	once	TRBJ1-6	TGTGCCAGCAGCTTATCGACAGGGGGTGGCTATAATTCACCCCTCCACTTT	CASSLSTGGGYNSPLHF
TRBV6-1	NA	NA	TRBJ1-5	TGTGCCACCGGGGGGGGCGGAGATAGCAATCAGCCCCAGCATTTT	CATGGGGDSNQPQHF
TRBV4-2	TRBD2	NA	TRBJ2-2	TGTGCCAGCAGCCACGAAGACCGAAACGGACTAGAGAACACCGGGGAGCTGTTTTTT	CASSHEDRNGLENTGELFF
TRBV5-4	NA	NA	TRBJ1-1	TGTGCCAGCAGCTTGGCCGACCATCCGCAAGAAGCTTTCTTT	CASSLADHPQEAFF
TRBV7-2	NA	few	TRBJ2-2	TGTGCCAGCAGCGCCCGTTACACCGGGGAGCTGTTTTTT	CASSARYTGELFF
TRBV30	NA	NA	TRBJ1-1	TGTGCCTGGAGCCCCGGGACATTCCGAACTGAAGCTTTCTTT	CAWSPGTFRTEAFF
TRBV15	NA	NA	TRBJ1-5	TGTGCCACCAGCAGAGATTGGGGGGGGTCCCTCCATCAGCCCCAGCATTTT	CATSRDWGGSLHQPQHF
TRBV2	NA	NA	TRBJ2-7	TGTGCCAGCAGGACAGGTTCCTACGAGCAGTACTTC	CASRTGSYEQYF
TRBV25-1	NA	NA	TRBJ1-4	TGTGCCAGCAGGCCAGACACCGGCGCAACTAATGAAAAACTGTTTTTT	CASRPDTGATNEKLFF
TRBV5-6	TRBD2	NA	TRBJ2-1	TGTGCCAGCAGCTTGGTGACTAGCGGGGTACGGTATGAGCAGTTCTTC	CASSLVTSGVRYEQFF
TRBV5-4	NA	NA	TRBJ2-1	TGTGCCAGCAGCTTGGATCTGAGCTCCTACAATGAGCAGTTCTTC	CASSLDLSSYNEQFF